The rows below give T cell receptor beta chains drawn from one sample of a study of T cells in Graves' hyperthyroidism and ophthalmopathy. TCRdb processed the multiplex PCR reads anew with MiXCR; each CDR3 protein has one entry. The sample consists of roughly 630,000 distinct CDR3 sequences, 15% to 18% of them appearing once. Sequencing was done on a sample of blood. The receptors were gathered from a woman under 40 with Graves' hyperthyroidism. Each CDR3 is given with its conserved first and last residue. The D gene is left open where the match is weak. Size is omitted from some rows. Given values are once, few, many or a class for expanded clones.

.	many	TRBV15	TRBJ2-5	TGTGCCACCAGCAGAGTATCAAGGGAGCTTCAAGAGACCCAGTACTTC	CATSRVSRELQETQYF
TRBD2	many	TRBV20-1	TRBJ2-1	TGCAGTGCTGACCCTCGGGTGATCATGCGGGAGGGCCTCAGAAATGAGCAGTTCTTC	CSADPRVIMREGLRNEQFF
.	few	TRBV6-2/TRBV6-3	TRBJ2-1	TGTGCCAGTTCTGGGGCGCCCTCCTACAATGAGCAGTTCTTC	CASSGAPSYNEQFF
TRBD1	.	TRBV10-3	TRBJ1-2	TGTGCCATCAGCGATTTAGGACCGGGACAGGGAAAGTATGGCTACACCTTC	CAISDLGPGQGKYGYTF
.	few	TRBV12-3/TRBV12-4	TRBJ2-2	TGTGCCAGCACTTTGACGGCCCGAGGCACCGGGGAGCTGTTTTTT	CASTLTARGTGELFF
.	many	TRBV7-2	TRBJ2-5	TGTGCCAGCAGCTTAAACATGGCCGCCGGGGAGACCCAGTACTTC	CASSLNMAAGETQYF
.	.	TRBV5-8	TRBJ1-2	TGTGCCAGCAGCTTTCGATCGGAAGGCAACTATGGCTACACCTTC	CASSFRSEGNYGYTF
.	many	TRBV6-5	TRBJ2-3	TGTGCCAGCAGTTACTCGTTGGCACCCGATACGCAGTATTTT	CASSYSLAPDTQYF
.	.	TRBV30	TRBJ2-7	TGTGCCTGGAGGGCTCCGGAAGGGTATGGCGAGCGGTACTTC	CAWRAPEGYGERYF
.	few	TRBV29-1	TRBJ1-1	TGCAGCGTTAGGTTAGTTCAGGGGCCCACTGAAGCTTTCTTT	CSVRLVQGPTEAFF
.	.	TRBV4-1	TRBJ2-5	TGCGCCAGCAGCCAGTGGGGGACGGCTCAAGGGGAGACCCAGTACTTC	CASSQWGTAQGETQYF
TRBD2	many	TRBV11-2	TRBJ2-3	TGTGCCAGCAGCTTTCGGCGGGAGGGGACAGATACGCAGTATTTT	CASSFRREGTDTQYF
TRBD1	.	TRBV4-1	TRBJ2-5	TGCACCAGCAGCCAAGGGGGCAGTTCCATGCTCCAAGAGACCCAGTACTTC	CTSSQGGSSMLQETQYF